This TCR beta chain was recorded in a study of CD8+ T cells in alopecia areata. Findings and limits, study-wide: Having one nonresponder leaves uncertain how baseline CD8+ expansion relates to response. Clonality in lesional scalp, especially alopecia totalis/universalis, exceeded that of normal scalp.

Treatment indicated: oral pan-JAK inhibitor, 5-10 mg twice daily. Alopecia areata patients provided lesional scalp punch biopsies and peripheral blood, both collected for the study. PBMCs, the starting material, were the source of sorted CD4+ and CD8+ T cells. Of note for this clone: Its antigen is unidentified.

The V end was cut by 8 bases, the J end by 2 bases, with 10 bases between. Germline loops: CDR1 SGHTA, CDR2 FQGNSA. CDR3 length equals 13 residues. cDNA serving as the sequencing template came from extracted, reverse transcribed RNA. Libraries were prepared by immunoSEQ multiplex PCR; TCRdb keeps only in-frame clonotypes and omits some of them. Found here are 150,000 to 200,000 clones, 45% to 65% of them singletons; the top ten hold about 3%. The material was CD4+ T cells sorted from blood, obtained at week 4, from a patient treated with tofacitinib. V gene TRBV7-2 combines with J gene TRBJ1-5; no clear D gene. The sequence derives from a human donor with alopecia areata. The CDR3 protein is CASRPDGNQPQHF. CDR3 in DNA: TGTGCCAGCCGACCGGACGGCAATCAGCCCCAGCATTTT.